These T cell receptor beta chains were read from a single sample in a study of vaccination and CD4 T cells after COVID-19. Their cognate antigens are unknown. One entry per CDR3 protein, called by TCRdb with MiXCR from the PCR reads. Of 15,000 to 20,000 distinct CDR3 sequences in the sample, roughly 74% were seen once. Sequenced material: CD4+ T cells from blood, cultured in vitro. The source of these receptors is a human donor who had recovered from COVID-19. Both conserved end residues are part of each CDR3. Each record gives: J gene, clone size, D gene, V gene, CDR3 DNA, CDR3 protein. D genes are given only for firm matches. The size entry is marked missing in some rows and otherwise reads once, few, many or a size class.

j_call: TRBJ2-1
clone_size: once
d_call: -
v_call: TRBV20-1
cdr3_nt: TGCAGTGCTAGAGTCGGCTATTCTAGGGAGCAGTTCTTC
cdr3_aa: CSARVGYSREQFF

j_call: TRBJ1-5
clone_size: -
d_call: -
v_call: TRBV12-3/TRBV12-4
cdr3_nt: TGTGCCAGCAACCCCGGAGGGAATCAGCCCCAGCATTTT
cdr3_aa: CASNPGGNQPQHF

j_call: TRBJ2-5
clone_size: once
d_call: -
v_call: TRBV15
cdr3_nt: TGTGCCACCGGGGGAGAAGGGAGGGAGACCCAGTACTTC
cdr3_aa: CATGGEGRETQYF

j_call: TRBJ1-2
clone_size: -
d_call: -
v_call: TRBV7-2
cdr3_nt: TGTGCCAGCAGCTTACTAAGGGGCGCCGAGGGCTACACCTTC
cdr3_aa: CASSLLRGAEGYTF

j_call: TRBJ1-5
clone_size: few
d_call: -
v_call: TRBV20-1
cdr3_nt: TGCAGTGCTAGAGAGGACAGTCGGCAGCCCCAGCATTTT
cdr3_aa: CSAREDSRQPQHF

j_call: TRBJ1-5
clone_size: -
d_call: -
v_call: TRBV10-1
cdr3_nt: TGCGCCAGCAGTGGAAGCCAAGTCCAGGGGAATAGCAATCAGCCCCAGCATTTT
cdr3_aa: CASSGSQVQGNSNQPQHF

j_call: TRBJ1-6
clone_size: -
d_call: -
v_call: TRBV27
cdr3_nt: TGTGCCAGCAGTTTGAACGGGTCACCCCTCCACTTT
cdr3_aa: CASSLNGSPLHF

j_call: TRBJ1-6
clone_size: few
d_call: -
v_call: TRBV20-1
cdr3_nt: TGCAGTGGTTCCCGGGCAGCCTATTCACCCCTCCACTTT
cdr3_aa: CSGSRAAYSPLHF

j_call: TRBJ2-1
clone_size: -
d_call: -
v_call: TRBV21-1
cdr3_nt: TGTGCCAGCAGCCTTAGCGGGAGGGACAATGAGCAGTTCTTC
cdr3_aa: CASSLSGRDNEQFF

j_call: TRBJ1-3
clone_size: -
d_call: -
v_call: TRBV20-1
cdr3_nt: TGCAGTGTTCGGGAGAACTCTGGAAACACCATATATTTT
cdr3_aa: CSVRENSGNTIYF

j_call: TRBJ1-2
clone_size: -
d_call: TRBD1
v_call: TRBV7-2
cdr3_nt: TGTGCCAGCAGCCCTAGGGTAGTAACGGGACAGGGATCCAACTATGGCTACACCTTC
cdr3_aa: CASSPRVVTGQGSNYGYTF

j_call: TRBJ1-2
clone_size: few
d_call: TRBD1
v_call: TRBV27
cdr3_nt: TGTGCCAGCAGAGTAGGAGGGACAGAAAAGGGCTACACCTTC
cdr3_aa: CASRVGGTEKGYTF

j_call: TRBJ2-7
clone_size: large
d_call: TRBD2
v_call: TRBV6-1
cdr3_nt: TGTGCCAGCAACCGACTAGCGGGATACGAGCAGTACTTC
cdr3_aa: CASNRLAGYEQYF

j_call: TRBJ2-7
clone_size: few
d_call: -
v_call: TRBV21-1
cdr3_nt: TGTGCCAGCAGCAAGAGGACAGGGATCCTCCGCGAGCAGTACTTC
cdr3_aa: CASSKRTGILREQYF

j_call: TRBJ1-6
clone_size: -
d_call: TRBD1
v_call: TRBV6-1
cdr3_nt: TGTGCCAGCAGTCACCGGGACAGGGAAAGTTCACCCCTCCACTTT
cdr3_aa: CASSHRDRESSPLHF

j_call: TRBJ2-7
clone_size: -
d_call: TRBD1
v_call: TRBV20-1
cdr3_nt: TGCAGTGTCCCACAGTCCGGGACAGGTCTCGGCGAGCAGTACTTC
cdr3_aa: CSVPQSGTGLGEQYF

j_call: TRBJ1-2
clone_size: few
d_call: -
v_call: TRBV15
cdr3_nt: TGTGCCACCAGTCTGGGGGCGGGCTACACCTTC
cdr3_aa: CATSLGAGYTF

j_call: TRBJ2-6
clone_size: -
d_call: TRBD2
v_call: TRBV19
cdr3_nt: TGTGCCAGTAGTATGGGGGGGACCGGGGCCAACGTCCTGACTTTC
cdr3_aa: CASSMGGTGANVLTF

j_call: TRBJ2-7
clone_size: -
d_call: -
v_call: TRBV12-3/TRBV12-4
cdr3_nt: TGTGCCAGCAGGAGGGGGACGGGTTACGAGCAGTACTTC
cdr3_aa: CASRRGTGYEQYF

j_call: TRBJ1-2
clone_size: few
d_call: -
v_call: TRBV10-2
cdr3_nt: TGCGCCAGCATTTCGGGGAATGGCTACACCTTC
cdr3_aa: CASISGNGYTF

j_call: TRBJ1-2
clone_size: -
d_call: TRBD1
v_call: TRBV20-1
cdr3_nt: TGCAGTGCTCTCCCCGGACAGGGTACCTATGGCTACACCTTC
cdr3_aa: CSALPGQGTYGYTF

j_call: TRBJ1-2
clone_size: -
d_call: -
v_call: TRBV19
cdr3_nt: TGTGCCAGTAGTATTTCTAACTATGGCTACACCTTC
cdr3_aa: CASSISNYGYTF

j_call: TRBJ2-1
clone_size: -
d_call: -
v_call: TRBV10-1
cdr3_nt: TGCGCCAGCAGTGATCGGACTACGGAGCAGTTCTTC
cdr3_aa: CASSDRTTEQFF

j_call: TRBJ2-3
clone_size: -
d_call: TRBD2
v_call: TRBV2
cdr3_nt: TGTGCCAGCAACCCGGGTCTAGCGGGGGGTCAAGATACGCAGTATTTT
cdr3_aa: CASNPGLAGGQDTQYF

j_call: TRBJ2-2
clone_size: few
d_call: -
v_call: TRBV20-1
cdr3_nt: TGCAGTGCTCCTACAAGCCTAGCGAACACCGGGGAGCTGTTTTTT
cdr3_aa: CSAPTSLANTGELFF

j_call: TRBJ2-4
clone_size: -
d_call: -
v_call: TRBV6-1
cdr3_nt: TGTGCCAGCCTAACAGGGAGCAAAAACATTCAGTACTTC
cdr3_aa: CASLTGSKNIQYF

j_call: TRBJ1-5
clone_size: few
d_call: -
v_call: TRBV20-1
cdr3_nt: TGCAGTGCTAGAGCGGCCCAGGGCCCGATGGGGCCCCAGCATTTT
cdr3_aa: CSARAAQGPMGPQHF

j_call: TRBJ2-3
clone_size: -
d_call: TRBD1
v_call: TRBV20-1
cdr3_nt: TGCAGTGCTAGACCTAGACAGGGGGCAAGAGATACGCAGTATTTT
cdr3_aa: CSARPRQGARDTQYF

j_call: TRBJ1-5
clone_size: -
d_call: -
v_call: TRBV19
cdr3_nt: TGTGCCAGTAGTATCAATGGGGACAATCAGCCCCAGCATTTT
cdr3_aa: CASSINGDNQPQHF

j_call: TRBJ1-1
clone_size: -
d_call: -
v_call: TRBV7-9
cdr3_nt: TGTGCCAGCAGCAGGGGTGGAGGCTTGAACACTGAAGCTTTCTTT
cdr3_aa: CASSRGGGLNTEAFF

j_call: TRBJ2-7
clone_size: once
d_call: -
v_call: TRBV7-2
cdr3_nt: TGTGCCAGCAGCTTAGTTTTAGGGACGAGCTCCTACGAGCAGTACTTC
cdr3_aa: CASSLVLGTSSYEQYF

j_call: TRBJ2-2
clone_size: -
d_call: -
v_call: TRBV7-2
cdr3_nt: TGTGCCAGCAGCTTAGGGGGGTTTTGGGATCTCGGGGAGCTGTTTTTT
cdr3_aa: CASSLGGFWDLGELFF

j_call: TRBJ2-1
clone_size: -
d_call: TRBD2
v_call: TRBV7-8
cdr3_nt: TGTGCCAGCAGCCCCGGGGGGTCATACAATGAGCAGTTCTTC
cdr3_aa: CASSPGGSYNEQFF

j_call: TRBJ2-5
clone_size: -
d_call: -
v_call: TRBV21-1
cdr3_nt: TGTGCCAGCAGCAAGGTGGAGACCCAGTACTTC
cdr3_aa: CASSKVETQYF

j_call: TRBJ2-3
clone_size: -
d_call: TRBD2
v_call: TRBV6-1
cdr3_nt: TGTGCCAGCGGACGGACTAGCGGCACAGATACGCAGTATTTT
cdr3_aa: CASGRTSGTDTQYF

j_call: TRBJ1-3
clone_size: -
d_call: -
v_call: TRBV7-9
cdr3_nt: TGTGCCAGCAGCTTAACAGGGATCTCTGGAAACACCATATATTTT
cdr3_aa: CASSLTGISGNTIYF

j_call: TRBJ1-2
clone_size: -
d_call: -
v_call: TRBV12-3/TRBV12-4
cdr3_nt: TGTGCCAGCAGTTTAGGGGCAGGGCGGTACACCTTC
cdr3_aa: CASSLGAGRYTF

j_call: TRBJ1-5
clone_size: few
d_call: -
v_call: TRBV20-1
cdr3_nt: TGCAGTGCTGCCGCGGACGGCAATCAGCCCCAGCATTTT
cdr3_aa: CSAAADGNQPQHF

j_call: TRBJ1-2
clone_size: -
d_call: -
v_call: TRBV7-2
cdr3_nt: TGTGCCAGCAGCTCGCGGGACACGAACACTAACTATGGCTACACCTTC
cdr3_aa: CASSSRDTNTNYGYTF

j_call: TRBJ2-7
clone_size: -
d_call: TRBD1
v_call: TRBV12-3/TRBV12-4
cdr3_nt: TGTGCCAGCAGGGAAGGGACAGGGGGTTACTACGAGCAGTACTTC
cdr3_aa: CASREGTGGYYEQYF

j_call: TRBJ1-1
clone_size: -
d_call: -
v_call: TRBV5-5
cdr3_nt: TGTGCCAGCAGCCCCCCGGGGCCCACACCCGACTTGAACACTGAAGCTTTCTTT
cdr3_aa: CASSPPGPTPDLNTEAFF

j_call: TRBJ1-5
clone_size: -
d_call: -
v_call: TRBV3-1
cdr3_nt: TGTGCCAGCAGCCCAGGGTACGAGCAGCCCCAGCATTTT
cdr3_aa: CASSPGYEQPQHF

j_call: TRBJ2-5
clone_size: -
d_call: -
v_call: TRBV21-1
cdr3_nt: TGTGCCAGCACTCGGCGGGGCAACGGAGAGACCCAGTACTTC
cdr3_aa: CASTRRGNGETQYF

j_call: TRBJ1-1
clone_size: -
d_call: -
v_call: TRBV20-1
cdr3_nt: TGCAGTGCTAGAGATCCTCGGAAGTTGAACACTGAAGCTTTCTTT
cdr3_aa: CSARDPRKLNTEAFF

j_call: TRBJ2-4
clone_size: once
d_call: -
v_call: TRBV27
cdr3_nt: TGTGCCAGCAGTAGCGCAGCCCTAGCCAAAAACATTCAGTACTTC
cdr3_aa: CASSSAALAKNIQYF

j_call: TRBJ2-2
clone_size: -
d_call: -
v_call: TRBV6-4
cdr3_nt: TGTGCCAGCACCCCACAGCTGGGCGGGGAGCTGTTTTTT
cdr3_aa: CASTPQLGGELFF

j_call: TRBJ2-1
clone_size: -
d_call: TRBD2
v_call: TRBV2
cdr3_nt: TGTGCCAGCACCAAAGCCGGGACTAGCGGGAGCAATGAGCAGTTCTTC
cdr3_aa: CASTKAGTSGSNEQFF

j_call: TRBJ1-1
clone_size: once
d_call: -
v_call: TRBV28
cdr3_nt: TGTGCCAGCCCACGCCCGGGGGCGGCGGGCACTGAAGCTTTCTTT
cdr3_aa: CASPRPGAAGTEAFF

j_call: TRBJ1-2
clone_size: once
d_call: TRBD1
v_call: TRBV19
cdr3_nt: TGTGCCAGTAGTACCGGCAGGGGGCATGGCTACACCTTC
cdr3_aa: CASSTGRGHGYTF

j_call: TRBJ1-5
clone_size: -
d_call: -
v_call: TRBV30
cdr3_nt: TGTGCCTGGAGTGTACGGCAAAGGGAAAGACAGCCCCAGCATTTT
cdr3_aa: CAWSVRQRERQPQHF

j_call: TRBJ1-2
clone_size: few
d_call: -
v_call: TRBV6-2/TRBV6-3
cdr3_nt: TGTGCCAGCAGTTACTCTTGGGCGTCAGACCCCCGTGGCGGCTACACCTTC
cdr3_aa: CASSYSWASDPRGGYTF

j_call: TRBJ2-2
clone_size: -
d_call: -
v_call: TRBV24-1
cdr3_nt: TGTGCCACCAGTAGGTTCTCGAACACCGGGGAGCTGTTTTTT
cdr3_aa: CATSRFSNTGELFF

j_call: TRBJ1-1
clone_size: -
d_call: -
v_call: TRBV18
cdr3_nt: TGTGCCAGCTCACCCCCACGGTGGAACACTGAAGCTTTCTTT
cdr3_aa: CASSPPRWNTEAFF

j_call: TRBJ1-2
clone_size: few
d_call: TRBD1
v_call: TRBV20-1
cdr3_nt: TGCAGTGCTAGACAAGACGGAACAGGGGCCTATGGCTACACCTTC
cdr3_aa: CSARQDGTGAYGYTF

j_call: TRBJ1-5
clone_size: -
d_call: -
v_call: TRBV20-1
cdr3_nt: TGCAGTGCTAGTCCCGGCGGCGGGGCCCAGCATTTT
cdr3_aa: CSASPGGGAQHF

j_call: TRBJ1-2
clone_size: few
d_call: TRBD1
v_call: TRBV20-1
cdr3_nt: TGCAGTGCTAGAGACCCTGGGACAGGGGTGTCCCGGATCTATGGCTACACCTTC
cdr3_aa: CSARDPGTGVSRIYGYTF

j_call: TRBJ1-5
clone_size: -
d_call: -
v_call: TRBV20-1
cdr3_nt: TGCAGTGCTATCAAACCCGAGGGGTCCAATAGCAATCAGCCCCAGCATTTT
cdr3_aa: CSAIKPEGSNSNQPQHF

j_call: TRBJ2-7
clone_size: -
d_call: -
v_call: TRBV27
cdr3_nt: TGCACCAGCAGTTTATACCCGGTGGGGGATATCGAGCAGTACTTC
cdr3_aa: CTSSLYPVGDIEQYF